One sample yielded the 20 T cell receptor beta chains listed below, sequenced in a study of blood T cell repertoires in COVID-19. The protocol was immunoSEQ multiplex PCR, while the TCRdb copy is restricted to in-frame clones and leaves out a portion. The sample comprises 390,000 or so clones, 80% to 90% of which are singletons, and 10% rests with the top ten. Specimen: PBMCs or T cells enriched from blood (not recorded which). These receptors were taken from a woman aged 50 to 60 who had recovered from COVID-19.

The CDR3 nucleotides read TGTGCCAGCAGCTTATATTTCGGGAGGGAAGCTTTCTTT. Its protein product is CASSLYFGREAFF. The V call is TRBV7-6, the J call TRBJ1-1; D call uncertain. Germline assignment: CDR1 SGHVS and CDR2 FNYEAQ. CDR3 length: 13 amino acids. The V gene lost 2 bases and the J gene lost 8 bases, with 12 bases spanning the gap.

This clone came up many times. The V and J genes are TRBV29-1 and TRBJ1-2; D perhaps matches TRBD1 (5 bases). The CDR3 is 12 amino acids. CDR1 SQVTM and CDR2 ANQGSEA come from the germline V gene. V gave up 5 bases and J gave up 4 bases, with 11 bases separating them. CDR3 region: CSVNMGLYGYTF. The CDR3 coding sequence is TGCAGCGTTAATATGGGGCTCTATGGCTACACCTTC.

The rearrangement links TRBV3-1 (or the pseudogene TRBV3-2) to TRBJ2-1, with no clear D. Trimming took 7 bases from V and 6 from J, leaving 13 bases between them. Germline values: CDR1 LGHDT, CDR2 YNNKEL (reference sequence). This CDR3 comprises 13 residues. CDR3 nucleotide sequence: TGTGCCAGCACCCCCCTGGCAGGCAATGAGCAGTTCTTC. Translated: CASTPLAGNEQFF.

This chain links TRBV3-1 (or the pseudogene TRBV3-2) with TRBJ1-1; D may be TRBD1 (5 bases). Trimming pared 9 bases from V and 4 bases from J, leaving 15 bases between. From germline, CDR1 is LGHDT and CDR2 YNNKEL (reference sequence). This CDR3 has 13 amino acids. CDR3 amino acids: CASRQVTGTEAFF. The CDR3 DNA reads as TGTGCCAGTCGGCAAGTAACAGGCACTGAAGCTTTCTTT.

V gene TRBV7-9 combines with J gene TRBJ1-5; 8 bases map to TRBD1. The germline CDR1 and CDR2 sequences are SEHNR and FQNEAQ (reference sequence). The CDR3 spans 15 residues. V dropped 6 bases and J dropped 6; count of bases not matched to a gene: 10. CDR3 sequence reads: CASSTDRVLGQPQHF. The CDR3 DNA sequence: TGTGCCAGCAGTACGGACAGGGTTTTAGGTCAGCCCCAGCATTTT.

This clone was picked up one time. CDR3 sequence (DNA): TGTGCCAGCAGTGACTTCCTAGGTAGTCAGCCCCAGCATTTT. This encodes CASSDFLGSQPQHF. V usage is TRBV6-4 and J usage is TRBJ1-5; no firm D call. Deletions cut 1 base from V and 6 bases from J, with 10 bases between. The CDR3 has 14 amino acids. CDR1 is MRHNA, CDR2 SNTAGT, per germline.

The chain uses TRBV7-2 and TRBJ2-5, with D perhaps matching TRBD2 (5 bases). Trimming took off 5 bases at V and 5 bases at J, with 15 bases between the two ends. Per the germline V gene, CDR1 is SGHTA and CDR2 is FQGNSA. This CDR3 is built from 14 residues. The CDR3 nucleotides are TGTGCCAGCAGCGGAGGCGGAGGAGTGGAGACCCAGTACTTC. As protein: CASSGGGGVETQYF.

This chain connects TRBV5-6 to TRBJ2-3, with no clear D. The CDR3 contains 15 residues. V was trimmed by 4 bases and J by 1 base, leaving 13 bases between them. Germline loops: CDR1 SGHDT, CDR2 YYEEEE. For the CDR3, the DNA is TGTGCCAGCAGCCCGAGGCGGTCGGGCACAGATACGCAGTATTTT. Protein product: CASSPRRSGTDTQYF.

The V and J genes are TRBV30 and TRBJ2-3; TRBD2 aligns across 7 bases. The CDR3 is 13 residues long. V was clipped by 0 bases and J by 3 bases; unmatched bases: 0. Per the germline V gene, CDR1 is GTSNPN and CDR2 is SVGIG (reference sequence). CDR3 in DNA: TGTGCCTGGAGTGTGGGAGGGACAGATACGCAGTATTTT. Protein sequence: CAWSVGGTDTQYF.

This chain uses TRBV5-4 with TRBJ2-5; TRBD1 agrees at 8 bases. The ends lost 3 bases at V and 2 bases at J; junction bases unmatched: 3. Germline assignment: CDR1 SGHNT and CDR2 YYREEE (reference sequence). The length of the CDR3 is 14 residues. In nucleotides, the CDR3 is TGTGCCAGCAGCTCGGGACAGGAACAAGAGACCCAGTACTTC. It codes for CASSSGQEQETQYF.

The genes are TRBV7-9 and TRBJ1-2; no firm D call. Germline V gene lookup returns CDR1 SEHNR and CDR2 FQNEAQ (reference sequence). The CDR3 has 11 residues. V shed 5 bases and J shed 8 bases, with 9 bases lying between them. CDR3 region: CASSPQWGYTF. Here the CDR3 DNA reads TGTGCCAGCAGCCCGCAGTGGGGCTACACCTTC.

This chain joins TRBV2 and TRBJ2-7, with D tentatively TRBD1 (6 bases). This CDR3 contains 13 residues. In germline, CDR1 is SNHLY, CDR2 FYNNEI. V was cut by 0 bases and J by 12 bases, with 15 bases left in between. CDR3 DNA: TGTGCCAGCAGTGAAGCGCTTCAGGGGCCCCCGTACTTC. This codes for CASSEALQGPPYF.

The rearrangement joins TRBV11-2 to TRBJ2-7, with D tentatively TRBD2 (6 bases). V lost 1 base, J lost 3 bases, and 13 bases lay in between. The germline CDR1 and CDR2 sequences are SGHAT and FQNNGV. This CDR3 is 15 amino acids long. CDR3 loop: CASSLVSPGGYEQYF. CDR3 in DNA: TGTGCCAGCAGCTTAGTTTCCCCCGGGGGCTACGAGCAGTACTTC.

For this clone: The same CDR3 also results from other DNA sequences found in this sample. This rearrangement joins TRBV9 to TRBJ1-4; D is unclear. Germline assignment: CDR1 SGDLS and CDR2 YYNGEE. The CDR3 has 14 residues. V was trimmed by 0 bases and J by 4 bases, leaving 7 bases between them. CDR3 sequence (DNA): TGTGCCAGCAGCGTAGGCACCGGTAATGAAAAACTGTTTTTT. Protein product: CASSVGTGNEKLFF.

In DNA form, the CDR3 reads TGCAGTGCTAGTCCCCAGGGATCCATGAACACTGAAGCTTTCTTT. It codes for CSASPQGSMNTEAFF. V and J are TRBV20-1 and TRBJ1-1; D is possibly TRBD1 (5 bases). The CDR3 is 15 amino acids. V gave up 3 bases and J gave up 0 bases, with 14 bases separating them. The V gene's germline CDR1 is DFQATT and CDR2 SNEGSKA (reference sequence).

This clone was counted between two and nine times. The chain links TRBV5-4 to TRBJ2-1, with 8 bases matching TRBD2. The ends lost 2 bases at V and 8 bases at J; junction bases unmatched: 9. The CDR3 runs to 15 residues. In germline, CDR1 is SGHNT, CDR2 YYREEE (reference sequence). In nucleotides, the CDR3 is TGTGCCAGCAGCTTACCGGGACTAGGGGCTTATGAGCAGTTCTTC. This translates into CASSLPGLGAYEQFF.

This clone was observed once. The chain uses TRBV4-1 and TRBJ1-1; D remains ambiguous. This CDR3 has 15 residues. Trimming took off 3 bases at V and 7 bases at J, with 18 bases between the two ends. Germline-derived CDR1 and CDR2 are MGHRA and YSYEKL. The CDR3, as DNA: TGCGCCAGCAGCCAGACGGGATTAACTCCCGATGAAGCTTTCTTT. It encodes CASSQTGLTPDEAFF.

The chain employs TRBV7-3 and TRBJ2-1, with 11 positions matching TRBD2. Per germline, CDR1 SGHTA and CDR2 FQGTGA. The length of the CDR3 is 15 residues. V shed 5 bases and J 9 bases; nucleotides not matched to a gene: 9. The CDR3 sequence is CASSPTGLAVGEQFF. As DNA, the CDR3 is TGTGCCAGCAGCCCGACGGGACTAGCGGTCGGTGAGCAGTTCTTC.

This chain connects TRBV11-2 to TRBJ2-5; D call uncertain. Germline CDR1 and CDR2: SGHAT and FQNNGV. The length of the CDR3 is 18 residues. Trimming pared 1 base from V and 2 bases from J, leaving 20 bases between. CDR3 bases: TGTGCCAGCAGCTTAGTCTCTCTTATCCTAATTTTACAAGAGACCCAGTACTTC. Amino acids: CASSLVSLILILQETQYF.

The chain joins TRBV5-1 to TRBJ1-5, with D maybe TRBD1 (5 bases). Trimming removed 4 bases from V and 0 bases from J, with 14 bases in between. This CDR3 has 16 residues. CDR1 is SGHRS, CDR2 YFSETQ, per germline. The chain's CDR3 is CASSTGGPYSNQPQHF. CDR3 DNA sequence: TGCGCCAGCAGCACGGGGGGACCTTATAGCAATCAGCCCCAGCATTTT.